The entry that follows covers one TCR beta chain sequence. Its antigen is not identified. The data derive from a study of a mutant IDH1 vaccine in newly diagnosed glioma. Background on the study: Vaccination was launched 4-6 weeks after radiotherapy alone, or with temozolomide cycles.

Germline values: CDR1 MNHNY, CDR2 SVGAGI (reference sequence). V was clipped by 7 bases and J by 3 bases; unmatched bases: 4. CDR3 length: 14 residues. The time point here: week 35, safety follow-up. Topical imiquimod was applied with each vaccine dose, which held 300 ug of mutant IDH1 20-mer peptide. The data were produced by immunoSEQ multiplex PCR, yet TCRdb's version contains in-frame clones alone and is incomplete. The data hold about 68,000 clones, with more than 70% observed a single time. The receptor comes from a man aged 18 to 30 with glioma. The V and J genes are TRBV6-6 and TRBJ2-7; TRBD2 matches 12 bases. Source: PBMCs, taken from a glioma patient whose treatment included an IDH1 peptide vaccine. The CDR3 protein is CASTQTSGSYEQYF. CDR3 DNA sequence: TGTGCCAGCACCCAGACTAGCGGGAGCTACGAGCAGTACTTC.